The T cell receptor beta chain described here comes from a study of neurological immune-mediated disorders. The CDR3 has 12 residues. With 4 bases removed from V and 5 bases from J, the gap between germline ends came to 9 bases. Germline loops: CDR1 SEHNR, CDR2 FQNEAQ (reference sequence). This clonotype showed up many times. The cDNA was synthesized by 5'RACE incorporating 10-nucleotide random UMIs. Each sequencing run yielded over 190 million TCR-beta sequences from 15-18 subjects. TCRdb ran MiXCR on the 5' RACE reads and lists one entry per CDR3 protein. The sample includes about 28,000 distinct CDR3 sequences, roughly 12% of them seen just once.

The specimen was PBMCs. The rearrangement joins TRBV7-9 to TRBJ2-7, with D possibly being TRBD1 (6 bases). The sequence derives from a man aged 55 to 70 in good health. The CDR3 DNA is TGTGCCAGCAGCTGGGGGCGGGACGAGCAGTACTTC. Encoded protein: CASSWGRDEQYF. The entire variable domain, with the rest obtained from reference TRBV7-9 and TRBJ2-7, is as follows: DTGVSQNPRHKITKRGQNVTFRCDPISEHNRLYWYRQTLGQGPEFLTYFQNEAQLEKSRLLSDRFSAERPKGSFSTLEIQRTEQGDSAMYLCASSWGRDEQYFGPGTRLTVT.